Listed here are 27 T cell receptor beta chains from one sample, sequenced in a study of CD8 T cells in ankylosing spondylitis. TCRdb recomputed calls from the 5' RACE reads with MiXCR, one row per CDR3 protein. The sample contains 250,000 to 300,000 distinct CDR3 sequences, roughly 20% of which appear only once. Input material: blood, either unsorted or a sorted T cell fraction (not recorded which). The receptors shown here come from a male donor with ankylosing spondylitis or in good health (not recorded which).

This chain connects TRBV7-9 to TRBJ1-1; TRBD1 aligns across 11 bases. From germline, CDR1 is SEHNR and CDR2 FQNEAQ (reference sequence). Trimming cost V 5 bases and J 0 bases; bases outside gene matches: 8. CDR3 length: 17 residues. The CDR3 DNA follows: TGTGCCAGCAGCACCGGGACAGGGGGTGTCATGAACACTGAAGCTTTCTTT. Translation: CASSTGTGGVMNTEAFF.

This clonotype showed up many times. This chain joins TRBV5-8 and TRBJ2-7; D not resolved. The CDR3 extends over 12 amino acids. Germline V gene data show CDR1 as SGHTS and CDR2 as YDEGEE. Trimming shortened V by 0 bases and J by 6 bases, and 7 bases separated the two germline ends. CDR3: CASSLADFEQYV. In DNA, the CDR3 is TGTGCCAGCAGCTTGGCCGACTTCGAGCAGTACGTC.

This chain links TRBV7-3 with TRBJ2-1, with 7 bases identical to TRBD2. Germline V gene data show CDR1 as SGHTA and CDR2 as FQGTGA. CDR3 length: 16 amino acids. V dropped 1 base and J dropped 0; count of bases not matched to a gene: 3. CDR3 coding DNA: TGTGCCAGCAGCTTAATTCCGGGGGGCTCCTACAATGAGCAGTTCTTC. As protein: CASSLIPGGSYNEQFF.

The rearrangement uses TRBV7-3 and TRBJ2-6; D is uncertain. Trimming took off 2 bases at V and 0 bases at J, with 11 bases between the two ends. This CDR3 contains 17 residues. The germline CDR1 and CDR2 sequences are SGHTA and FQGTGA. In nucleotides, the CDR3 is TGTGCCAGCAGCTTACTAGGCGGAACCTCTGGGGCCAACGTCCTGACTTTC. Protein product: CASSLLGGTSGANVLTF.

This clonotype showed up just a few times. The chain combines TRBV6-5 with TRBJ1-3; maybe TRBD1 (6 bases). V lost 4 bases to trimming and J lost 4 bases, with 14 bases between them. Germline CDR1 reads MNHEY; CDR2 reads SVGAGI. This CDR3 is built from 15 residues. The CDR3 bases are TGTGCCAGCAGTTCCGTCGGGGGGGCAGGAAACACCATATATTTT. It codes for CASSSVGGAGNTIYF.

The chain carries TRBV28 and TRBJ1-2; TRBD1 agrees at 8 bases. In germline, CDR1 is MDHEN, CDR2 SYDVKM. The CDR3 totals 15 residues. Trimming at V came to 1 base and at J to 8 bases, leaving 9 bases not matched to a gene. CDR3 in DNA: TGTGCCAGCAGTTTATCTCGGACAGGGAATAACGGCTACACCTTC. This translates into CASSLSRTGNNGYTF.

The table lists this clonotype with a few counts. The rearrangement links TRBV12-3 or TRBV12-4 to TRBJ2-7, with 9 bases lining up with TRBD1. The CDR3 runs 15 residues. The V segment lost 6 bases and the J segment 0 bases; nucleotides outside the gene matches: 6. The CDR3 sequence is CASSPGQGSSYEQYV. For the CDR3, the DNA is TGTGCCAGCAGCCCGGGACAGGGAAGCTCCTACGAGCAGTACGTC.

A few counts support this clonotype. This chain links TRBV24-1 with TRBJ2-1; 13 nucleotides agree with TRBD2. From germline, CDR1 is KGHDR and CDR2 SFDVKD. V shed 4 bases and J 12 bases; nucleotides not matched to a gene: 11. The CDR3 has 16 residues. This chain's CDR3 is CATSDLTSGGVELQFF. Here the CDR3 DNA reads TGTGCCACCAGTGACCTCACTAGCGGGGGGGTGGAGTTGCAGTTCTTC.

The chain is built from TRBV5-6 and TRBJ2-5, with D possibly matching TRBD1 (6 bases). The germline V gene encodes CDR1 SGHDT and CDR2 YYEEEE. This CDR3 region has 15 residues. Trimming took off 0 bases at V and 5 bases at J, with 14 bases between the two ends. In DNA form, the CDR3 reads TGTGCCAGCAGCTTGGCCGGGACAAAACTCGAGACCCAGTACTTC. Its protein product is CASSLAGTKLETQYF.

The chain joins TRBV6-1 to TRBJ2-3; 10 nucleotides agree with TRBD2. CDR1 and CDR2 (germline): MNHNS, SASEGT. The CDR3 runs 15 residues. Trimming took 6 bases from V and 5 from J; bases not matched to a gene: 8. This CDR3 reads CASSNSGGFKDTQYF. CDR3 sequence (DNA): TGTGCCAGCAGCAATAGCGGGGGGTTTAAAGATACGCAGTATTTT.

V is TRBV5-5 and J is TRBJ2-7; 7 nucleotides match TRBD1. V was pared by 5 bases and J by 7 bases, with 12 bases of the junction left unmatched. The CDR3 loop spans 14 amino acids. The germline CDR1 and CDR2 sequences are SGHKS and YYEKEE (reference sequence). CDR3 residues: CASSAETGIYEQYV. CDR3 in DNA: TGTGCCAGCAGTGCCGAGACAGGGATATATGAGCAGTACGTC.

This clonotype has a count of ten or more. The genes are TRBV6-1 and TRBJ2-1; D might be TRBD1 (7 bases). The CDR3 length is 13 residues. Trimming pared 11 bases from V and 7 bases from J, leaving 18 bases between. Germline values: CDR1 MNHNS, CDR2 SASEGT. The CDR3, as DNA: TGTGCCTCCTATCGGGCAGGGGGGAATGAGCAGTTCTTC. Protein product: CASYRAGGNEQFF.

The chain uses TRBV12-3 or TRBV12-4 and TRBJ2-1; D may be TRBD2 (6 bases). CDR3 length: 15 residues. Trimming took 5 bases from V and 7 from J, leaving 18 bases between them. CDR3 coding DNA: TGTGCCAGCAGTGGGTGGGAGGTCCGGGGAAATGAGCAGTTCTTC. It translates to CASSGWEVRGNEQFF.

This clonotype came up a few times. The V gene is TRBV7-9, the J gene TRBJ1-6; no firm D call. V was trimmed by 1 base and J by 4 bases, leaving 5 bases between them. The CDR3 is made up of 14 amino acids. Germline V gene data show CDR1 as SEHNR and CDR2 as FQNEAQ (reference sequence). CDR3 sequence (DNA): TGTGCCAGCAGCTTAGACGGGTATAATTCACCCCTCCACTTT. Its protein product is CASSLDGYNSPLHF.

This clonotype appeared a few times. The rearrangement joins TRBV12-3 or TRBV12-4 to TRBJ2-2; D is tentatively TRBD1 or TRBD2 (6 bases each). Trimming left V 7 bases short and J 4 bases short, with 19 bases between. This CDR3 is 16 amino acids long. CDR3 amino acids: CASTLLGGGGTGELFF. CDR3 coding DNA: TGTGCCAGCACCCTCTTAGGGGGAGGTGGCACCGGGGAGCTGTTTTTT.

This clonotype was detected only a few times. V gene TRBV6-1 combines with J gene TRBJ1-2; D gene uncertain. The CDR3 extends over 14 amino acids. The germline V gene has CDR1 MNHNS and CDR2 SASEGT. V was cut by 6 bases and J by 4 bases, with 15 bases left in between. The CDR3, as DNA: TGTGCCAGCAGCTCAAACACGTGGGCCTATGGCTACACCTTC. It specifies CASSSNTWAYGYTF.

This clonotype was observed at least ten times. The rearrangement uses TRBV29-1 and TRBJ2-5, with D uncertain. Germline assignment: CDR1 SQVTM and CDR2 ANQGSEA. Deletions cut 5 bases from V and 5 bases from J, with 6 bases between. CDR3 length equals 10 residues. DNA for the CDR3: TGCAGCGTTCTTCGGGAGACCCAGTACTTC. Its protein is CSVLRETQYF. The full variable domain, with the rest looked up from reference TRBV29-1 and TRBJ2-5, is SAVISQKPSRDICQRGTSLTIQCQVDSQVTMMFWYRQQPGQSLTLIATANQGSEATYESGFVIDKFPISRPNLTFSTLTVSNMSPEDSSIYLCSVLRETQYFGPGTRLLVL.

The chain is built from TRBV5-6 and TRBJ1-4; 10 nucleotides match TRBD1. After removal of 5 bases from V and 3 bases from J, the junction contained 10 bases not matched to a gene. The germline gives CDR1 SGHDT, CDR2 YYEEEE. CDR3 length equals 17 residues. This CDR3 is CASSKDRGRGANEKLFF. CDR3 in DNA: TGTGCCAGCAGTAAAGACAGGGGGCGAGGAGCTAATGAAAAACTGTTTTTT. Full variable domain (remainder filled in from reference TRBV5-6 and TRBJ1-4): DAGVTQSPTHLIKTRGQQVTLRCSPKSGHDTVSWYQQALGQGPQFIFQYYEEEERQRGNFPDRFSGHQFPNYSSELNVNALLLGDSALYLCASSKDRGRGANEKLFFGSGTQLSVL.

The chain's CDR3 is CASSQDGRWTGQGETQYF. The CDR3 nucleotides are TGTGCCAGCAGCCAAGATGGGAGGTGGACAGGGCAAGGAGAGACCCAGTACTTC. The chain links TRBV3-1 to TRBJ2-5; 8 bases match TRBD1. The V and J ends lost 0 bases and 4 bases, in that order; junction bases with no gene match: 13. CDR1 is LGHDT and CDR2 is YNNKEL in the germline V gene (reference sequence). The CDR3 runs to 18 residues.

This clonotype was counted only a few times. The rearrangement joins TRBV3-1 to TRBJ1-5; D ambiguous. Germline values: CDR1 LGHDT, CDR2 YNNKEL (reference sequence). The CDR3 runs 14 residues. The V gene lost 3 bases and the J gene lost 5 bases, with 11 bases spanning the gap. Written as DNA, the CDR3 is TGTGCCAGCAGCCAGGCGGGTCATTATCAGCCCCAGCATTTT. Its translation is CASSQAGHYQPQHF.

DNA of the CDR3: TGCAGCGTTGGGGGGGGCGTGGTCAATGAGCAGTTCTTC. This codes for CSVGGGVVNEQFF. The chain couples TRBV29-1 to TRBJ2-1; tentative D call: TRBD2 (7 bases). Trimming pared 4 bases from V and 6 bases from J, leaving 13 bases between. The CDR3 is 13 amino acids. Germline loops: CDR1 SQVTM, CDR2 ANQGSEA.

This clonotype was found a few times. The CDR3 is CASSYLGAGGGGELFF. CDR3 DNA sequence: TGTGCCAGCAGTTACTTAGGGGCAGGGGGCGGCGGGGAGCTGTTTTTT. This chain links TRBV6-5 with TRBJ2-2; 8 bases line up with TRBD1. The CDR3 loop spans 16 amino acids. The V segment lost 1 base and the J segment 7 bases; nucleotides outside the gene matches: 8. CDR1 and CDR2 (germline): MNHEY, SVGAGI.

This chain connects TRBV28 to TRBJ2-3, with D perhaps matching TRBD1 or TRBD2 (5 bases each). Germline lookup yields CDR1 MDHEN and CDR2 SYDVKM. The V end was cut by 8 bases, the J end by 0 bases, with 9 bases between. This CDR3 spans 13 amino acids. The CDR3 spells CASGDPSTDTQYF. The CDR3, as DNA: TGTGCCAGCGGGGACCCTAGCACAGATACGCAGTATTTT.

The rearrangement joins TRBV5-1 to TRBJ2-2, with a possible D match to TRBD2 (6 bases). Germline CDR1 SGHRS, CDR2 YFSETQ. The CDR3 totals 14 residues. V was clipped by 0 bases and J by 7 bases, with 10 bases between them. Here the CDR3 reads CASSLVQGGGELFF. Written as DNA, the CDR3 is TGCGCCAGCAGCTTGGTTCAGGGAGGCGGGGAGCTGTTTTTT.

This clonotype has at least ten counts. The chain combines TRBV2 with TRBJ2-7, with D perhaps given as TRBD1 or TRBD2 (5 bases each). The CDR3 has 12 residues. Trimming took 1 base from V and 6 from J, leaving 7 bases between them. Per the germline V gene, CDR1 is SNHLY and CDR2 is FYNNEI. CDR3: CASSEGGTEQYV. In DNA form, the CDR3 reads TGTGCCAGCAGTGAAGGAGGGACCGAGCAGTACGTC.

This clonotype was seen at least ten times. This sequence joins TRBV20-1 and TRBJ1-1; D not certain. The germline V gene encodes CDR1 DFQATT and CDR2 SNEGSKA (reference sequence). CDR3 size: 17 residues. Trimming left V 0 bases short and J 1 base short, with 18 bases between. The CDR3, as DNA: TGCAGTGCTAGAGAGAGATTTTTGAGGCGGACGAACACTGAAGCTTTCTTT. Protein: CSARERFLRRTNTEAFF.

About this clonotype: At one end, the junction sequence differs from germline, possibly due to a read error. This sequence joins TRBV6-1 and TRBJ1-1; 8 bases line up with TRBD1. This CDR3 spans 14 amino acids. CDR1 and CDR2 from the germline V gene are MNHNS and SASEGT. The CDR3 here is CAISEAGGGPEAFF. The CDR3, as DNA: TGTGCCATCAGTGAAGCAGGGGGCGGTCCTGAAGCTTTCTTT.